This T cell receptor (beta chain) originates from a study of blood T cell repertoires in COVID-19. Measured with immunoSEQ multiplex PCR; TCRdb has only the in-frame clones, and not every one. The sample consists of around 110,000 clones, around 83% of them appearing once. The origin of this receptor is a man aged 65-85 years with acute or convalescent COVID-19. Sequencing was done on a sample of peripheral blood.

The CDR3 sequence: CASSYPRTGLNTEAFF. Written as DNA, the CDR3 is TGTGCCAGCAGTTACCCGAGGACAGGACTGAACACTGAAGCTTTCTTT. V usage is TRBV6-5 and J usage is TRBJ1-1; 7 nucleotides line up with TRBD1. Germline V gene sequence: CDR1 MNHEY, CDR2 SVGAGI. There are 16 residues in the CDR3. V dropped 2 bases and J dropped 0; count of bases not matched to a gene: 6.